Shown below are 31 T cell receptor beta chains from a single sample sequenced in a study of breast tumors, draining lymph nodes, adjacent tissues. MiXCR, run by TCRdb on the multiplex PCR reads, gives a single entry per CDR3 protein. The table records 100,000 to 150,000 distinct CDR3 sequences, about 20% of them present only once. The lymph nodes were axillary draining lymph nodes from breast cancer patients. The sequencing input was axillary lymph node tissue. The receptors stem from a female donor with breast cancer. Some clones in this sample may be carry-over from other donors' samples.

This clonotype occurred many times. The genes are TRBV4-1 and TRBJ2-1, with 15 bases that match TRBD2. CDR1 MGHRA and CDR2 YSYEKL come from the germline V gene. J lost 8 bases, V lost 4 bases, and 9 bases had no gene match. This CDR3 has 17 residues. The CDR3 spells CASSPWTSGRASHEQFF. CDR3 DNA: TGCGCCAGCAGCCCGTGGACTAGCGGGAGGGCCAGCCATGAGCAGTTCTTC.

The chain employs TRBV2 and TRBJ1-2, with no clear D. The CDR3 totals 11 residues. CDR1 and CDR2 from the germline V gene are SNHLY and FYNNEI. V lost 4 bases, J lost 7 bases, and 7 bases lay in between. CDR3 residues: CASSVGGGYTF. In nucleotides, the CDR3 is TGTGCCAGCAGTGTTGGCGGTGGCTACACCTTC.

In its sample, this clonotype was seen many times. The CDR3 sequence is CASRQTGLHGYTF. The CDR3 coding sequence is TGTGCCAGCAGGCAAACAGGGTTACATGGCTACACCTTC. V gene TRBV2 combines with J gene TRBJ1-2; maybe TRBD1 (6 bases). Germline V gene lookup returns CDR1 SNHLY and CDR2 FYNNEI. The V end was cut by 6 bases, the J end by 6 bases, with 14 bases between. CDR3 length: 13 residues.

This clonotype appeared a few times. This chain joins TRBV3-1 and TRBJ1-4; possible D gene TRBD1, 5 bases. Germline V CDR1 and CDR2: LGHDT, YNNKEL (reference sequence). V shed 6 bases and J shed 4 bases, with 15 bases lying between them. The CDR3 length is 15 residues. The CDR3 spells CASSEFRRVNEKLFF. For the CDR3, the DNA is TGTGCCAGCAGTGAGTTCCGCAGGGTTAATGAAAAACTGTTTTTT.

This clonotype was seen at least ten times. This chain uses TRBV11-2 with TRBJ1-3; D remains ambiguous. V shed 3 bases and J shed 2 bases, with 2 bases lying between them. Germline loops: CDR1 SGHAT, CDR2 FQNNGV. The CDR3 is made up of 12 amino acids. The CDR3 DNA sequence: TGTGCCAGCAGCTTCGCTGGAAACACCATATATTTT. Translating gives CASSFAGNTIYF.

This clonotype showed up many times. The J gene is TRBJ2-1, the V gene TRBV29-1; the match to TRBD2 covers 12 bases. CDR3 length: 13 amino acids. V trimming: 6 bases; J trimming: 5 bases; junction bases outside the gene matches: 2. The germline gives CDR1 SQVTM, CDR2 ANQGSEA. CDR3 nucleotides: TGCAGCGTGGCTAGCGGGAGGGACAATGAGCAGTTCTTC. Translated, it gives CSVASGRDNEQFF.

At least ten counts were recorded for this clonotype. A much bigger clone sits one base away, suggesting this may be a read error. The CDR3 region is CASSTGISGAYEQYF. In nucleotides, the CDR3 is TGCGCCAGCAGCACAGGGATTAGCGGAGCCTACGAGCAGTACTTC. V is TRBV4-1 and J is TRBJ2-7; D is tentatively TRBD1 or TRBD2 (6 bases each). The CDR3 loop spans 15 amino acids. Trimming removed 5 bases at V and 2 bases at J, with 16 bases between. Per germline, CDR1 MGHRA and CDR2 YSYEKL.

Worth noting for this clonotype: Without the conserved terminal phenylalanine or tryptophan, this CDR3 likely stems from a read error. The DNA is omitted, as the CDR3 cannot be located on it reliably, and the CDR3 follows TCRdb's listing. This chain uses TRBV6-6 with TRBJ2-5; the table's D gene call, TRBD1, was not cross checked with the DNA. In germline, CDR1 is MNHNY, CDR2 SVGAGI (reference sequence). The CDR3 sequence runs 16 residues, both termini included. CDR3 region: CASSYGTGAHGYTFGS.

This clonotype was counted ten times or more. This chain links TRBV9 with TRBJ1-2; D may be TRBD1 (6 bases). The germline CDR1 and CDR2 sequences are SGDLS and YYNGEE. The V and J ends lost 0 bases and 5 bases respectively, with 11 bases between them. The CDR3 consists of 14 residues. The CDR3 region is CASSVAGGGYGYTF. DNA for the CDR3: TGTGCCAGCAGCGTAGCGGGGGGCGGTTATGGCTACACCTTC.

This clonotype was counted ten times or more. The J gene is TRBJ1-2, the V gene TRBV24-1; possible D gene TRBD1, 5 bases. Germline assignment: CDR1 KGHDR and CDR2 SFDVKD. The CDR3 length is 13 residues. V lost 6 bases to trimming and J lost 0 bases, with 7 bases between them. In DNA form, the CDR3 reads TGTGCCACCAGTAGAGGGGCTAACTATGGCTACACCTTC. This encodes CATSRGANYGYTF.

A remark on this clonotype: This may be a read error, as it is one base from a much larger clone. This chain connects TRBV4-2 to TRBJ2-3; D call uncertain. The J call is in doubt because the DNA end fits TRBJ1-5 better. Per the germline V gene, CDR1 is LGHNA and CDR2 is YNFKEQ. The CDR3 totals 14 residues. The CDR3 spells CASSQDTSTDTQHF. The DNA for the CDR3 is TGTGCCAGCAGCCAAGACACTAGCACAGATACGCAGCATTTT.

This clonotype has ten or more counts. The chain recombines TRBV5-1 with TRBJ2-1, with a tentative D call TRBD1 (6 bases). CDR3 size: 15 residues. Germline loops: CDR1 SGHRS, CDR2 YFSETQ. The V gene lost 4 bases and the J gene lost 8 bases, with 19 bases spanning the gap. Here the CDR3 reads CASSGGQGTLHEQFF. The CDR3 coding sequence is TGCGCCAGCAGCGGCGGGCAGGGGACCCTCCATGAGCAGTTCTTC.

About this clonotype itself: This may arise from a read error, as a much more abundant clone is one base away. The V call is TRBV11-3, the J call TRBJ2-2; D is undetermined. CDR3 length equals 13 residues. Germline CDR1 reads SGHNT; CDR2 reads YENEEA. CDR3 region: CASGLSVTGELFF. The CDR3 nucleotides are TGTGCCAGCGGCTTATCCGTGACCGGGGAGCTGTTTTTT. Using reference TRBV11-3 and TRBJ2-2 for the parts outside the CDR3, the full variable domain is EAGVVQSPRYKIIEKKQPVAFWCNPISGHNTLYWYLQNLGQGPELLIRYENEEAVDDSQLPKDRFSAERLKGVDSTLKIQPAELGDSAVYLCASGLSVTGELFFGEGSRLTVL.

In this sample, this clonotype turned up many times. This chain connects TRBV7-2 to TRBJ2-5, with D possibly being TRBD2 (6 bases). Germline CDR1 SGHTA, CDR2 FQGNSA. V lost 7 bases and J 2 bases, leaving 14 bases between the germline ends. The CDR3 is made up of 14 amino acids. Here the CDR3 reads CASTLGLTQETQYF. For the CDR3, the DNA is TGTGCCAGCACCCTGGGACTTACACAAGAGACCCAGTACTTC.

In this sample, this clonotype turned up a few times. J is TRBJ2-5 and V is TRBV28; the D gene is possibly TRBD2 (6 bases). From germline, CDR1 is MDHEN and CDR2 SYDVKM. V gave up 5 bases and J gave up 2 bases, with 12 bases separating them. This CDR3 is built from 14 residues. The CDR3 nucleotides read TGTGCCAGCAGTCCCGTCGGGGGACAAGAGACCCAGTACTTC. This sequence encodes CASSPVGGQETQYF.

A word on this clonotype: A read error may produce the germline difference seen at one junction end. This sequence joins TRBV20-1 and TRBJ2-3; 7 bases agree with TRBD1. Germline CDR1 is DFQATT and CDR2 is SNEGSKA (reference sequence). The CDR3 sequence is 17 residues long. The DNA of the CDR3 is TGCAGTGCTAGAGCCTCCCATAGACAGGGATCCACAGATACACAGTATTTT. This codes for CSARASHRQGSTDTQYF.

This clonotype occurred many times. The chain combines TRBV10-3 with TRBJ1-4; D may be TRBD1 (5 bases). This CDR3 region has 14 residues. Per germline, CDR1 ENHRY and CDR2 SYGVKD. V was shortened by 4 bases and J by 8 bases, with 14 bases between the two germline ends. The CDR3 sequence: CAISAKGRDEKLFF. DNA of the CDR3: TGTGCCATCAGTGCGAAGGGAAGGGACGAAAAACTGTTTTTT.

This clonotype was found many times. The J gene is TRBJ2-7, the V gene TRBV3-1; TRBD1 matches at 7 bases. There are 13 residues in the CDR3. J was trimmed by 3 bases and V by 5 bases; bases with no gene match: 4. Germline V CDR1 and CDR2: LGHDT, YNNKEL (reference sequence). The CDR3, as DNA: TGTGCCAGCAGCGGACAGGTTTACTACGAGCAGTACTTC. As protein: CASSGQVYYEQYF.

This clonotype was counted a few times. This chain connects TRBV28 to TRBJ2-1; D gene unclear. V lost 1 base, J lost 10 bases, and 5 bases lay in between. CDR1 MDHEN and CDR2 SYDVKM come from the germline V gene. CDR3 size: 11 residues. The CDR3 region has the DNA TGTGCCAGCAGTTTATTTAAGGAGCAGTTCTTC. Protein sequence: CASSLFKEQFF.

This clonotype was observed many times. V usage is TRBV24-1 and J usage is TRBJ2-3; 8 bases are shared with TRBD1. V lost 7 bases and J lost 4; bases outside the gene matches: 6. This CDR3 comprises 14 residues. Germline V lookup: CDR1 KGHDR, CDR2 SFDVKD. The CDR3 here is CATSRAGGADTQYF. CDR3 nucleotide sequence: TGTGCCACCAGCCGAGCAGGGGGCGCAGATACGCAGTATTTT.

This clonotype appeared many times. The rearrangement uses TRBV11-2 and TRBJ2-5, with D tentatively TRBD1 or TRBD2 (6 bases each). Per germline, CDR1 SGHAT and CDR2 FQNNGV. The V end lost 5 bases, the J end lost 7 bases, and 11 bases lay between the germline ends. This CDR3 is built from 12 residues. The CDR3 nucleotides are TGTGCCAGCAGCCGAGAGGGGGGGACCCAGTACTTC. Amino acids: CASSREGGTQYF.

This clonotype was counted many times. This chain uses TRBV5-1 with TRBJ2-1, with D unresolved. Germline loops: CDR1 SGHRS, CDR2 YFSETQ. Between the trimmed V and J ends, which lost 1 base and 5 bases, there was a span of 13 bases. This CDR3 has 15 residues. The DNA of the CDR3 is TGCGCCAGCAGCTTGCAGCCCCGCGCCGACAATGAGCAGTTCTTC. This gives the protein CASSLQPRADNEQFF.

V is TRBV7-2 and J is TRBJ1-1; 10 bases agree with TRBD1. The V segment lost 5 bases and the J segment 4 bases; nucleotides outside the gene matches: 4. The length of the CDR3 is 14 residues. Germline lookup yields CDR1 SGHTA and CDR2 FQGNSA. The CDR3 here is CASSPRTGGTEAFF. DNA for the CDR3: TGTGCCAGCAGCCCAAGGACAGGGGGCACTGAAGCTTTCTTT.

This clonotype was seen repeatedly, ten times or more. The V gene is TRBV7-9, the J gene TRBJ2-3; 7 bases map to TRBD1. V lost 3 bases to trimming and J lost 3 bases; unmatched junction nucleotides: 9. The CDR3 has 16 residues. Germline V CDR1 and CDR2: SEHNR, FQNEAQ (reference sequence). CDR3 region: CASSFTGTVGTDTQYF. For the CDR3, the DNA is TGTGCCAGCAGCTTCACCGGGACAGTGGGGACAGATACGCAGTATTTT.

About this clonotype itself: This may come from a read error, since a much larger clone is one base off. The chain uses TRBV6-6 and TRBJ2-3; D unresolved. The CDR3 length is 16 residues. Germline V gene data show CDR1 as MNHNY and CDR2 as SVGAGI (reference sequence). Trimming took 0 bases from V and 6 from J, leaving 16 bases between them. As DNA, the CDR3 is TGTGCCAGCAGTTACTCTAGCAGGTCCCCCCGGGATACGCAGTATTTT. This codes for CASSYSSRSPRDTQYF.

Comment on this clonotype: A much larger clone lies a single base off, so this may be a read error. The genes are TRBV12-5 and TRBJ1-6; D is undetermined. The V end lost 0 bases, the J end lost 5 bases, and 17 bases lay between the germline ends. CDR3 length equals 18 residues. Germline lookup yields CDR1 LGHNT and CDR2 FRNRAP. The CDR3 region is CASGLVHGGRRNNSPLHF. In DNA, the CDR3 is TGTGCTAGTGGTTTGGTACATGGCGGGAGACGGAATAATTCACCCCTCCACTTT.

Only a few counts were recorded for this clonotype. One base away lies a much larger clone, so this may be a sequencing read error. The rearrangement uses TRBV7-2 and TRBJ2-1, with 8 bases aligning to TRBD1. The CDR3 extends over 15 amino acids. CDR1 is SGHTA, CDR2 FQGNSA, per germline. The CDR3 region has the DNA TGTGCCAGCAGCTTAGATACAGGGGGTGGCAATGAGCAGTCCTTC. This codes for CASSLDTGGGNEQSF.

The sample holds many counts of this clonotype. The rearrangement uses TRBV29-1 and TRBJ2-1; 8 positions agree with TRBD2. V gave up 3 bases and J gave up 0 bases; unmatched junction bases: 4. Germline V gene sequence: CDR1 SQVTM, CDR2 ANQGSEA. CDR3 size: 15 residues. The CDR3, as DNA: TGCAGCGTTGAGCGGGGGGCTAGCTCCTACAATGAGCAGTTCTTC. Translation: CSVERGASSYNEQFF.

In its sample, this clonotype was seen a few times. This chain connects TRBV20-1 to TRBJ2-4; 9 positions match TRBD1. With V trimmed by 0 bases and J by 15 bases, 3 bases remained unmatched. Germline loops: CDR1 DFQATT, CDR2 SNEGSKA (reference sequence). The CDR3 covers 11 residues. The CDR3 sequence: CSARDMGQGYF. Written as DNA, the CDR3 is TGCAGTGCTAGAGATATGGGACAGGGGTACTTC.

Written as DNA, the CDR3 is TGTGCCAGCAGCTTGGGGAACAGGCTTGAGGGGGAGACCCAGTACTTC. Translating it yields CASSLGNRLEGETQYF. This chain links TRBV7-8 with TRBJ2-5; the D call may be TRBD1 or TRBD2 (5 bases each). There are 16 residues in the CDR3. Trimming pared 3 bases from V and 5 bases from J, leaving 19 bases between. The germline gives CDR1 SGHVS, CDR2 FQNEAQ.

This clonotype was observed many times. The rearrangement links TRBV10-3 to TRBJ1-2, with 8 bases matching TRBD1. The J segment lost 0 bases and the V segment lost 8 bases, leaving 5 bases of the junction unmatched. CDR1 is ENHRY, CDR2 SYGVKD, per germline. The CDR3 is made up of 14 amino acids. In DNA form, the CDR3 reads TGTGCCATCCACGGGACAGGTTCTAACTATGGCTACACCTTC. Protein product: CAIHGTGSNYGYTF.